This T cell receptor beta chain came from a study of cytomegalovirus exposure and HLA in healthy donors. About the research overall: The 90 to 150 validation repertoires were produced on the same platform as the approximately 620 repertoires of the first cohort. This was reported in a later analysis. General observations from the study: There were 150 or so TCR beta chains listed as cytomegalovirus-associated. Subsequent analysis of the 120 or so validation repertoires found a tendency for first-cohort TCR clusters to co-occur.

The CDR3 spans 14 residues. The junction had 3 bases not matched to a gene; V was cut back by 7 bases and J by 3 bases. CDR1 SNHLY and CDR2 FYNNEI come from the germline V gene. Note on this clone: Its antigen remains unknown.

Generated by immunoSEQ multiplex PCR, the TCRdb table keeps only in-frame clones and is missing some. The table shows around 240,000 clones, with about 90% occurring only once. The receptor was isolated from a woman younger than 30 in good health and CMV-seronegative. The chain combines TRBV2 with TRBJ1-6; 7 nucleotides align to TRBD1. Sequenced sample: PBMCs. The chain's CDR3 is CASKGQVYNSPLHF. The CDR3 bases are TGTGCCAGCAAAGGACAGGTCTATAATTCACCCCTCCACTTT.